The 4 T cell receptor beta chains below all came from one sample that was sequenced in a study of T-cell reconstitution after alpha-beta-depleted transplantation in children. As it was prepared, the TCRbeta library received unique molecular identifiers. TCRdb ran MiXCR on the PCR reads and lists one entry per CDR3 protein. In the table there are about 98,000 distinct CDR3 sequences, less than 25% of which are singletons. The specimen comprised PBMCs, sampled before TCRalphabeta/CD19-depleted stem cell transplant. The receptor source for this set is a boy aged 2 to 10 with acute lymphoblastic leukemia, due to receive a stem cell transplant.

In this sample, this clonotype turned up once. CDR3 loop: CASRPVGRDTDTQYF. In nucleotides, the CDR3 is TGCGCCAGCAGGCCGGTTGGGCGAGACACAGATACGCAGTATTTT. The rearrangement uses TRBV5-1 and TRBJ2-3; D not certain. Germline lookup yields CDR1 SGHRS and CDR2 YFSETQ. Trimming stripped 5 bases from V and 2 bases from J, with 15 bases between. The CDR3 totals 15 residues.

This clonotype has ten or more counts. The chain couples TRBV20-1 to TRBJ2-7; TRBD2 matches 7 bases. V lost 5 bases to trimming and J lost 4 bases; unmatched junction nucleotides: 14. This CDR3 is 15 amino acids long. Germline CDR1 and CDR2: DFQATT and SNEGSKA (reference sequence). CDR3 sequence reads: CSAGPSGAGPYEQYF. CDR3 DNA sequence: TGCAGTGCTGGCCCTTCGGGAGCGGGACCTTACGAGCAGTACTTC.

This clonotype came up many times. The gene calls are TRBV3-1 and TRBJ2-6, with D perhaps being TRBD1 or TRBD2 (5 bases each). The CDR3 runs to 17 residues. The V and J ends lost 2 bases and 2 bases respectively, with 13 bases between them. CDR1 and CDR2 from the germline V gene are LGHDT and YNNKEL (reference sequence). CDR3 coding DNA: TGTGCCAGCAGCCAAAGGCGCCAGGGACCTGGGGCCAACGTCCTGACTTTC. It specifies CASSQRRQGPGANVLTF.

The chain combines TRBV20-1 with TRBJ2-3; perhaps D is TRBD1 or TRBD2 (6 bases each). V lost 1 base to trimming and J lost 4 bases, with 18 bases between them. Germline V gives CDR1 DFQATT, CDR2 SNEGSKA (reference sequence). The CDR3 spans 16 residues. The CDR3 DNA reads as TGCAGTGCTAGAGCCGGGGGCGGAGGGGCAGCAGATACGCAGTATTTT. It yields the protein CSARAGGGGAADTQYF.